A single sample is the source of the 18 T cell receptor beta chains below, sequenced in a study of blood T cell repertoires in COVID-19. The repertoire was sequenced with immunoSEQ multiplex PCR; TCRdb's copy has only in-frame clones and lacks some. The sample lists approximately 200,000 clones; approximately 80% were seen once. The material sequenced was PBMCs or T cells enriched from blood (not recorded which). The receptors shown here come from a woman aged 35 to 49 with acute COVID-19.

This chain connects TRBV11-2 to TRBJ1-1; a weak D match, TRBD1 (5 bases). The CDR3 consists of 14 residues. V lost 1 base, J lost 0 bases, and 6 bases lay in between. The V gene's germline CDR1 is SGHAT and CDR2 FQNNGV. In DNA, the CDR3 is TGTGCCAGCAGCTTAGTCAGGGTGAACACTGAAGCTTTCTTT. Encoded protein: CASSLVRVNTEAFF.

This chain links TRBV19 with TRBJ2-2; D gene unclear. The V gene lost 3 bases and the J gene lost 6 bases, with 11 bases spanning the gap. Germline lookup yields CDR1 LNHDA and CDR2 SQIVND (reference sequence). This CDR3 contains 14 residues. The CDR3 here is CASSIGSGPGELFF. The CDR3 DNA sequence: TGTGCCAGTAGTATTGGCTCGGGTCCCGGGGAGCTGTTTTTT.

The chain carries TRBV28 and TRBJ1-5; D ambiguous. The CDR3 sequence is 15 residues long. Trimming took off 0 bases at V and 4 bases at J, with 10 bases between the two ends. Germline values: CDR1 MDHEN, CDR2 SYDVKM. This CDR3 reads CASSLWGEENQPQHF. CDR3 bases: TGTGCCAGCAGTTTATGGGGAGAAGAAAATCAGCCCCAGCATTTT. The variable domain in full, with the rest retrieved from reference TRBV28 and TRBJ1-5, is DVKVTQSSRYLVKRTGEKVFLECVQDMDHENMFWYRQDPGLGLRLIYFSYDVKMKEKGDIPEGYSVSREKKERFSLILESASTNQTSMYLCASSLWGEENQPQHFGDGTRLSIL.

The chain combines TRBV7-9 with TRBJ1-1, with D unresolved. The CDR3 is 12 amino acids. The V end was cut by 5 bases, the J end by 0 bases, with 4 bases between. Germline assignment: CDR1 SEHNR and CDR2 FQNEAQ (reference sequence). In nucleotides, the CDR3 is TGTGCCAGCAGCCATTTGAACACTGAAGCTTTCTTT. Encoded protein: CASSHLNTEAFF. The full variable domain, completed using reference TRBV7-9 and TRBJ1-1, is DTGVSQNPRHKITKRGQNVTFRCDPISEHNRLYWYRQTLGQGPEFLTYFQNEAQLEKSRLLSDRFSAERPKGSFSTLEIQRTEQGDSAMYLCASSHLNTEAFFGQGTRLTVV.

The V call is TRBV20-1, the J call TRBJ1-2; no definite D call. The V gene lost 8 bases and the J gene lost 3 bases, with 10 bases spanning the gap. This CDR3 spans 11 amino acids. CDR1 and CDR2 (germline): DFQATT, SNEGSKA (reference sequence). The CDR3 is CSIPEYYGYTF. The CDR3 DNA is TGCAGTATCCCGGAGTACTATGGCTACACCTTC.

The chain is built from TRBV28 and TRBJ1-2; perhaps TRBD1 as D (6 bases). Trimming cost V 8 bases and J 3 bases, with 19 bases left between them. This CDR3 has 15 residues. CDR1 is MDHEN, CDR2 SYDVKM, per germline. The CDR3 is CASAPPPGQHYGYTF. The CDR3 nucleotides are TGTGCCAGCGCCCCACCTCCGGGACAACACTATGGCTACACCTTC.

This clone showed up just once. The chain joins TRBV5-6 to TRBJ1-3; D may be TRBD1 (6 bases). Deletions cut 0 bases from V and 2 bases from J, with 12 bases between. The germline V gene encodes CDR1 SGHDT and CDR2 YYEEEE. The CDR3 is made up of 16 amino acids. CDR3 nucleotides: TGTGCCAGCAGCTTGGGCCCGACAGGCGCTGGAAACACCATATATTTT. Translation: CASSLGPTGAGNTIYF. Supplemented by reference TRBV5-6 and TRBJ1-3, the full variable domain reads DAGVTQSPTHLIKTRGQQVTLRCSPKSGHDTVSWYQQALGQGPQFIFQYYEEEERQRGNFPDRFSGHQFPNYSSELNVNALLLGDSALYLCASSLGPTGAGNTIYFGEGSWLTVV.

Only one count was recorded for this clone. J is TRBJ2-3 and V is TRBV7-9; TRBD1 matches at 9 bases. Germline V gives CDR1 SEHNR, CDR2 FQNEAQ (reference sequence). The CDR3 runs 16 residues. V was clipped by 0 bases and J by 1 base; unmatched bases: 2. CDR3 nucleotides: TGTGCCAGCAGCTTAGCGGGGGACAGGGGCACAGATACGCAGTATTTT. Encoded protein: CASSLAGDRGTDTQYF.

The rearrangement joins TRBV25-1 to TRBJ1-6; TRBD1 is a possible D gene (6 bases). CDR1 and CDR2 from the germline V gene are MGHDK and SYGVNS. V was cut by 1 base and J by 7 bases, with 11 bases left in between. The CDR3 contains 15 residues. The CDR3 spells CASSEFTGSNSPLHF. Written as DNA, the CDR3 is TGTGCCAGCAGTGAATTTACAGGGTCCAATTCACCCCTCCACTTT.

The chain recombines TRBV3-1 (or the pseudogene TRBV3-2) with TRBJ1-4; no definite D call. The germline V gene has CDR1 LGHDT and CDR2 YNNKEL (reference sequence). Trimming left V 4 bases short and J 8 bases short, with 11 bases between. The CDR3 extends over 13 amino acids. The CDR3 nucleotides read TGTGCCAGCAGCCCCTCAACTAGGGAAAAACTGTTTTTT. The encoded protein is CASSPSTREKLFF.

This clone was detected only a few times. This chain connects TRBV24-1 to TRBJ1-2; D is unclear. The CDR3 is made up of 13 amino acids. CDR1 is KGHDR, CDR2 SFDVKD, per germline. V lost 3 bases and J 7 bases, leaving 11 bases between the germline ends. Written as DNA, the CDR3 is TGTGCCACCAGTGATGGAGGAGTTGCTGGCTACACCTTC. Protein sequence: CATSDGGVAGYTF.

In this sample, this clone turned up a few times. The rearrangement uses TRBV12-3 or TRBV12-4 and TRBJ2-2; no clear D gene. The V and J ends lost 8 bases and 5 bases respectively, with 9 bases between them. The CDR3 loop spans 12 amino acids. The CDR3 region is CASGPWTGELFF. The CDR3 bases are TGTGCCAGCGGCCCGTGGACCGGGGAGCTGTTTTTT.

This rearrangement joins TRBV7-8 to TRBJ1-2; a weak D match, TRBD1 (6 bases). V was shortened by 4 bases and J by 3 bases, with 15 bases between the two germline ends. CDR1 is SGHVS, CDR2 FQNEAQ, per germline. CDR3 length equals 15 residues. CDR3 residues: CASSSKGGGDYGYTF. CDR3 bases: TGTGCCAGCAGCTCAAAGGGAGGGGGGGACTATGGCTACACCTTC.

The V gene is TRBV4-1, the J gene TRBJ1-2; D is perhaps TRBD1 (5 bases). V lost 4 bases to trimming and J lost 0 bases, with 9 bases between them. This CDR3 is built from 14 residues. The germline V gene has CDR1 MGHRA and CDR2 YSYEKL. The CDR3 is CASSLTTANYGYTF. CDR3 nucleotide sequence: TGCGCCAGCAGCCTAACGACAGCTAACTATGGCTACACCTTC.

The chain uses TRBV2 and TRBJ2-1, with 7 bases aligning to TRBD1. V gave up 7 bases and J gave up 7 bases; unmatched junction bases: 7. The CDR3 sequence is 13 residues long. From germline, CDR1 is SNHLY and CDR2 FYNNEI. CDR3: CASIQEQGNEQFF. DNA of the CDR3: TGTGCCAGCATTCAAGAACAGGGGAATGAGCAGTTCTTC. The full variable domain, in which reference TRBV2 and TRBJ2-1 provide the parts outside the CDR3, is EPEVTQTPSHQVTQMGQEVILRCVPISNHLYFYWYRQILGQKVEFLVSFYNNEISEKSEIFDDQFSVERPDGSNFTLKIRSTKLEDSAMYFCASIQEQGNEQFFGPGTRLTVL.

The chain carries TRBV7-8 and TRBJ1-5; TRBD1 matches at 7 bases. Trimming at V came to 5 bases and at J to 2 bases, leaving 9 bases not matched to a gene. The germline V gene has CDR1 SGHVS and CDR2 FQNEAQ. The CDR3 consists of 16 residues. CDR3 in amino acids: CASSLGGRGGNQPQHF. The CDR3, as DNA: TGTGCCAGCAGCCTAGGAGGCAGGGGGGGCAATCAGCCCCAGCATTTT.

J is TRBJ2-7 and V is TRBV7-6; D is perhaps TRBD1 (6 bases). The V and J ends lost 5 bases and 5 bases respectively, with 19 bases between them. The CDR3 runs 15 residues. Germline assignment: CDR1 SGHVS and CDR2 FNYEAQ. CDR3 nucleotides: TGTGCCAGCAGCCCCATAGGGGCAGGGGCGGACGAGCAGTACTTC. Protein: CASSPIGAGADEQYF. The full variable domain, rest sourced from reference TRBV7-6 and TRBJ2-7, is GAGVSQSPRYKVTKRGQDVALRCDPISGHVSLYWYRQALGQGPEFLTYFNYEAQQDKSGLPNDRFSAERPEGSISTLTIQRTEQRDSAMYRCASSPIGAGADEQYFGPGTRLTVT.

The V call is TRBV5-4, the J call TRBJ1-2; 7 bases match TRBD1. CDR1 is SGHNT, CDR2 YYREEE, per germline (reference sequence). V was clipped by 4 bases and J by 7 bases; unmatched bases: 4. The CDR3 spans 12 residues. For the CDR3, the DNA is TGTGCCAGCAGCCCTGACAGGGCTGGCTACACCTTC. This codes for CASSPDRAGYTF.